This T cell receptor (beta chain) was sequenced during a study of cytomegalovirus exposure and HLA in healthy donors. The wider study: Clustering assigned 70% to 90% of the approximately 400 genotyped donors to the Caucasian-associated ancestry cluster. Notes on the study in general: A later analysis appeared to link common viral pathogens to several of the most significant clusters.

A note on this clone: As yet, its antigen is unknown. This sample also contains other DNA sequences that code for the same CDR3.

Primers for the PCR totalled 60 Vbeta and 13 Jbeta. TCRdb keeps only in-frame clones here, not all; method: immunoSEQ multiplex PCR. Altogether about 170,000 clones are present, approximately 79% being singletons, with the ten largest covering about 2.5%. Each donor was nominally healthy when sampled (though unrecorded immune exposures were likely). V lost 0 bases, J lost 1 base, and 6 bases lay in between. The germline V gene encodes CDR1 SGHDT and CDR2 YYEEEE. This CDR3 has 14 amino acids. The sequencing sample was made of PBMCs. The J gene is TRBJ2-3, the V gene TRBV5-6, with D unresolved. This TCR came from a male donor in good health and CMV-seronegative. The CDR3 nucleotides read TGTGCCAGCAGCTTGGGAGGAGGCACAGATACGCAGTATTTT. This codes for CASSLGGGTDTQYF.